This TCR beta chain stems from a study of sequential checkpoint blockade in melanoma. Background on the study: Maintenance nivolumab came after either treatment sequence. Around 21 patients had tumor biopsies before treatment and at week 13.

Regarding treatment: randomized to nivolumab then ipilimumab (arm A) or the reverse (arm B). This CDR3 comprises 14 residues. The V end was cut by 4 bases, the J end by 5 bases, with 11 bases between. Germline V gives CDR1 MGHRA, CDR2 YSYEKL. Clones were read by immunoSEQ multiplex PCR, and TCRdb kept only the in-frame ones, dropping some. There are fewer than 6,000 clones in the sample; 30% to 35% occur only once, and over 8.5% lies in the top ten. This chain joins TRBV4-1 and TRBJ2-2, with unresolved D. This clonotype was sampled from a human donor with melanoma. Sample: tumor tissue (inferred from file names), taken from a patient given nivolumab and ipilimumab in sequence. DNA for the CDR3: TGCGCCAGCAGCCGAGGCACTGAAACCGGGGAGCTGTTTTTT. Amino acids: CASSRGTETGELFF.